These 32 T cell receptor beta chains originate from one sample sequenced in a study of CD4 T cells in relation to SARS-CoV-2 and coronaviruses. Their target antigens are unknown. Before the COVID-19 pandemic, during about 2010-2018, CD4+ T cells were taken from unexposed donors. After ten to eleven days of culture, CD4+ T cells were isolated. The repertoire was sequenced with immunoSEQ multiplex PCR; TCRdb's copy has only in-frame clones and lacks some. This table has around 9,800 clones, roughly three quarters appearing once. Sequencing used CD4+ T cells from PBMCs, cultured in vitro. The receptors derive from a human donor in good health.

This chain links TRBV10-3 with TRBJ1-2; D gene unclear. Per the germline V gene, CDR1 is ENHRY and CDR2 is SYGVKD. The germline V and J ends were trimmed by 2 bases and 1 base, with 8 bases remaining between them. The CDR3 totals 14 residues. CDR3 DNA sequence: TGTGCCATCAGTGAGCAGGAATTTAACTATGGCTACACCTTC. Its translation: CAISEQEFNYGYTF.

CDR3 sequence reads: CASSLNHGPYTDTQYF. The DNA for the CDR3 is TGTGCCAGCAGCTTGAACCACGGGCCCTACACAGATACGCAGTATTTT. The rearrangement uses TRBV5-8 and TRBJ2-3, with D unresolved. The CDR3 runs 16 residues. Trimming shortened V by 1 base and J by 2 bases, and 14 bases separated the two germline ends. CDR1 and CDR2 from the germline V gene are SGHTS and YDEGEE.

CDR3 in amino acids: CASNLATDTQYF. For the CDR3, the DNA is TGTGCCAGTAACCTGGCGACAGATACGCAGTATTTT. V is TRBV2 and J is TRBJ2-3; D remains unclear. Trimming shortened V by 9 bases and J by 3 bases, and 10 bases separated the two germline ends. Germline V gene data show CDR1 as SNHLY and CDR2 as FYNNEI. The CDR3 length is 12 residues.

The V gene is TRBV10-2, the J gene TRBJ2-1; D is possibly TRBD2 (6 bases). CDR1 is WSHSY and CDR2 is SAAADI in the germline V gene. Trimming cost V 6 bases and J 4 bases, with 19 bases left between them. CDR3 size: 16 residues. CDR3 in amino acids: CASRPRGRRGYNEQFF. In DNA, the CDR3 is TGCGCCAGCAGACCGCGAGGGAGGCGGGGTTACAATGAGCAGTTCTTC.

This clone is classed as medium-sized (0.01 to 0.1%). The chain links TRBV7-3 to TRBJ2-1; D uncertain. The V end lost 4 bases, the J end lost 4 bases, and 8 bases lay between the germline ends. Germline lookup yields CDR1 SGHTA and CDR2 FQGTGA. The CDR3 spans 13 residues. CDR3 nucleotides: TGTGCCAGCAGCTCCCCCTTGTACAATGAGCAGTTCTTC. Its translation: CASSSPLYNEQFF.

This chain's CDR3 is CASGGLGNEQFF. The CDR3 coding sequence is TGTGCCAGCGGGGGGCTGGGAAATGAGCAGTTCTTC. V and J are TRBV7-9 and TRBJ2-1; D possibly uses TRBD1 or TRBD2 (6 bases each). The CDR3 covers 12 residues. The ends were cut back, 8 bases at V and 7 bases at J, with 12 bases in the middle. In germline, CDR1 is SEHNR, CDR2 FQNEAQ (reference sequence). Together with reference TRBV7-9 and TRBJ2-1, the CDR3 gives the full variable domain: DTGVSQNPRHKITKRGQNVTFRCDPISEHNRLYWYRQTLGQGPEFLTYFQNEAQLEKSRLLSDRFSAERPKGSFSTLEIQRTEQGDSAMYLCASGGLGNEQFFGPGTRLTVL.

The chain uses TRBV6-5 and TRBJ1-5; no reliable D call. The V end was cut by 6 bases, the J end by 5 bases, with 11 bases between. The CDR3 runs to 13 residues. Germline CDR1 is MNHEY and CDR2 is SVGAGI. The CDR3 DNA follows: TGTGCCAGCAGCCCAAACAGTGATCAGCCCCAGCATTTT. It codes for CASSPNSDQPQHF.

V is TRBV7-2 and J is TRBJ2-3, with no clear D. Looked up from germline, CDR1 is SGHTA and CDR2 is FQGNSA. The CDR3 consists of 13 residues. The V gene lost 3 bases and the J gene lost 0 bases, with 4 bases spanning the gap. CDR3 in amino acids: CASSFGSTDTQYF. The CDR3 DNA sequence: TGTGCCAGCAGCTTCGGCAGCACAGATACGCAGTATTTT.

The chain links TRBV6-2 or TRBV6-3 to TRBJ2-1; TRBD2 aligns across 9 bases. Per the germline V gene, CDR1 is MNHEY and CDR2 is SVGEGT. The junction had 12 bases not matched to a gene; V was cut back by 2 bases and J by 1 base. CDR3 length equals 19 residues. The CDR3 DNA sequence: TGTGCCAGCAGTTACGGCCCCCGGCTAGCGGGATCTTCCTACAATGAGCAGTTCTTC. It encodes CASSYGPRLAGSSYNEQFF.

The chain links TRBV30 to TRBJ1-2, with D perhaps matching TRBD1 (5 bases). Trimming left V 7 bases short and J 9 bases short, with 21 bases between. The germline CDR1 and CDR2 sequences are GTSNPN and SVGIG (reference sequence). The CDR3 extends over 13 amino acids. CDR3 sequence: CASLTSRDLSYTF. CDR3 nucleotide sequence: TGTGCCTCATTAACAAGCCGGGACTTGAGCTACACCTTC.

V is TRBV20-1 and J is TRBJ2-5, with D possibly being TRBD2 (5 bases). The CDR3 has 11 amino acids. Deletions cut 4 bases from V and 7 bases from J, with 10 bases between. Germline values: CDR1 DFQATT, CDR2 SNEGSKA (reference sequence). Here the CDR3 reads CSAIRAGTQYF. DNA for the CDR3: TGCAGTGCTATCCGGGCGGGGACCCAGTACTTC.

This clone was detected once. The chain carries TRBV20-1 and TRBJ2-5; D call uncertain. The CDR3 length is 12 residues. The V and J ends lost 3 bases and 3 bases respectively, with 8 bases between them. The germline V gene encodes CDR1 DFQATT and CDR2 SNEGSKA (reference sequence). CDR3 protein: CSASRPEETQYF. CDR3 DNA: TGCAGTGCTAGTCGACCAGAAGAGACCCAGTACTTC.

This chain joins TRBV3-1 (or the pseudogene TRBV3-2) and TRBJ1-1; 7 bases map to TRBD1. This CDR3 has 14 amino acids. CDR1 and CDR2 (germline): LGHDT, YNNKEL (reference sequence). V shed 7 bases, J shed 1 base, and the junction held 6 bases outside the gene matches. CDR3: CASTRQGGNTEAFF. The CDR3 nucleotides are TGTGCCAGCACCCGACAGGGAGGGAACACTGAAGCTTTCTTT.

The chain recombines TRBV7-9 with TRBJ2-7, with D maybe TRBD1 (6 bases). CDR1 and CDR2 (germline): SEHNR, FQNEAQ (reference sequence). This CDR3 comprises 14 residues. V lost 1 base and J lost 3, with 10 bases in between. CDR3 bases: TGTGCCAGCAGCTTAGGGGACAACATCTACGAGCAGTACTTC. This gives the protein CASSLGDNIYEQYF. The variable domain in full, with the rest retrieved from reference TRBV7-9 and TRBJ2-7, is DTGVSQNPRHKITKRGQNVTFRCDPISEHNRLYWYRQTLGQGPEFLTYFQNEAQLEKSRLLSDRFSAERPKGSFSTLEIQRTEQGDSAMYLCASSLGDNIYEQYFGPGTRLTVT.

V usage is TRBV4-3 and J usage is TRBJ1-2; D not certain. The CDR3 is made up of 18 amino acids. Germline V gives CDR1 LGHNA, CDR2 YSLEER. V lost 0 bases and J 6 bases, leaving 23 bases between the germline ends. The CDR3 loop reads CASSQDIPSSNYFHGYTF. The CDR3 region has the DNA TGCGCCAGCAGCCAAGATATCCCCAGCAGCAACTATTTCCATGGCTACACCTTC.

The chain employs TRBV5-4 and TRBJ2-5; D is unclear. In germline, CDR1 is SGHNT, CDR2 YYREEE (reference sequence). The CDR3 covers 13 residues. The germline V and J ends were trimmed by 4 bases and 4 bases, with 11 bases remaining between them. The DNA for the CDR3 is TGTGCCAGCAGCCTAAAGGGTGGAGAGACCCAGTACTTC. Its translation is CASSLKGGETQYF.

The rearrangement joins TRBV7-2 to TRBJ1-2, with D maybe TRBD1 (5 bases). CDR3 length: 14 residues. The germline CDR1 and CDR2 sequences are SGHTA and FQGNSA. With 5 bases removed from V and 8 bases from J, the gap between germline ends came to 18 bases. Here the CDR3 DNA reads TGTGCCAGCAGCCCTTCGGGGGGGGGAGGAGGCTACACCTTC. This encodes CASSPSGGGGGYTF.

The sample holds a few counts of this clone. This chain uses TRBV19 with TRBJ1-1, with TRBD1 matching over 7 bases. Germline V lookup: CDR1 LNHDA, CDR2 SQIVND (reference sequence). CDR3 length: 13 amino acids. With 6 bases clipped from V and 5 bases from J, the junction kept 6 bases outside the gene matches. CDR3 region: CASRDRAGTEAFF. CDR3 bases: TGTGCCAGTAGAGACAGGGCGGGGACTGAAGCTTTCTTT. The variable domain in full, completed from reference TRBV19 and TRBJ1-1, reads DGGITQSPKYLFRKEGQNVTLSCEQNLNHDAMYWYRQDPGQGLRLIYYSQIVNDFQKGDIAEGYSVSREKKESFPLTVTSAQKNPTAFYLCASRDRAGTEAFFGQGTRLTVV.

The rearrangement links TRBV4-1 to TRBJ1-2; D is possibly TRBD1 (6 bases). Germline V gene data show CDR1 as MGHRA and CDR2 as YSYEKL. The CDR3 runs to 12 residues. Trimming shortened V by 4 bases and J by 6 bases, and 9 bases separated the two germline ends. DNA of the CDR3: TGCGCCAGCAGCCTGGCAGGGGATGGCTACACCTTC. Its translation is CASSLAGDGYTF.

The chain is built from TRBV30 and TRBJ1-1; 9 bases map to TRBD1. This CDR3 is built from 12 residues. V trimming: 7 bases; J trimming: 5 bases; junction bases outside the gene matches: 5. CDR1 GTSNPN and CDR2 SVGIG come from the germline V gene (reference sequence). The CDR3 DNA reads TGTGCCTTACAGGGGGCGGTTACTGAAGCTTTCTTT. It encodes CALQGAVTEAFF.

V gene TRBV5-1 combines with J gene TRBJ1-2; D is ambiguous. CDR1 and CDR2 (germline): SGHRS, YFSETQ. CDR3 length: 14 amino acids. The V end was cut by 6 bases, the J end by 3 bases, with 15 bases between. The CDR3 nucleotides read TGCGCCAGCACACCAGCCTCAGGTCACTATGGCTACACCTTC. Encoded protein: CASTPASGHYGYTF.

The J gene is TRBJ1-4, the V gene TRBV4-3; D is perhaps TRBD1 (5 bases). Trimming took 1 base from V and 4 from J, leaving 7 bases between them. The length of the CDR3 is 14 residues. Germline lookup yields CDR1 LGHNA and CDR2 YSLEER. As DNA, the CDR3 is TGCGCCAGCAGCCAAGGCAGGGTTAATGAAAAACTGTTTTTT. Protein: CASSQGRVNEKLFF.

The count of this clone is one. The chain combines TRBV2 with TRBJ2-1; D is perhaps TRBD2 (6 bases). V was pared by 6 bases and J by 7 bases, with 19 bases between. CDR1 is SNHLY and CDR2 is FYNNEI in the germline V gene. CDR3 length: 15 amino acids. CDR3 protein: CASSRWTTPANEQFF. The DNA of the CDR3 is TGTGCCAGCAGCAGGTGGACTACCCCAGCTAATGAGCAGTTCTTC.

This chain links TRBV19 with TRBJ1-5; D is unresolved. V was trimmed by 4 bases and J by 0 bases, leaving 4 bases between them. The CDR3 spans 13 residues. From germline, CDR1 is LNHDA and CDR2 SQIVND (reference sequence). The CDR3 bases are TGTGCCAGTAGTAGGAATAGCAATCAGCCCCAGCATTTT. Its translation: CASSRNSNQPQHF.

The genes are TRBV7-2 and TRBJ1-4, with D maybe TRBD1 (5 bases). Germline CDR1 is SGHTA and CDR2 is FQGNSA. The germline V and J ends were trimmed by 0 bases and 6 bases, with 8 bases remaining between them. CDR3 size: 14 residues. The CDR3: CASSLAGTDEKLFF. The CDR3 bases are TGTGCCAGCAGCTTAGCCGGGACGGATGAAAAACTGTTTTTT.

The rearrangement joins TRBV6-5 to TRBJ2-7, with D possibly TRBD1 on 5 matching bases. Trimming removed 8 bases from V and 6 bases from J, with 17 bases in between. Germline V gene sequence: CDR1 MNHEY, CDR2 SVGAGI. The CDR3 runs 13 residues. Written as DNA, the CDR3 is TGTGCCAGCGGCGTACAGGTCTCGGGCGAGCAGTACTTC. The encoded protein is CASGVQVSGEQYF.

The rearrangement uses TRBV6-2 or TRBV6-3 and TRBJ2-1; TRBD2 aligns across 11 bases. The germline CDR1 and CDR2 sequences are MNHEY and SVGEGT. This CDR3 comprises 16 residues. The J segment lost 4 bases and the V segment lost 5 bases, leaving 7 bases of the junction unmatched. As DNA, the CDR3 is TGTGCCAGCAGTCCGTCGGGACTAGCGGATTACAATGAGCAGTTCTTC. Translation: CASSPSGLADYNEQFF.

The chain links TRBV5-6 to TRBJ2-7; D is unclear. Trimming stripped 4 bases from V and 0 bases from J, with 5 bases between. The CDR3 contains 12 residues. CDR1 and CDR2 from the germline V gene are SGHDT and YYEEEE. The CDR3 loop reads CASSPLSYEQYF. As DNA, the CDR3 is TGTGCCAGCAGCCCCCTCTCCTACGAGCAGTACTTC.

The rearrangement uses TRBV18 and TRBJ2-3; 10 positions match TRBD2. J was trimmed by 6 bases and V by 6 bases; bases with no gene match: 6. The CDR3 extends over 14 amino acids. Germline CDR1 KGHSH, CDR2 LQKENI. In nucleotides, the CDR3 is TGTGCCAGCTCTCCAGCGGGAGGGCTGGATACGCAGTATTTT. Translated: CASSPAGGLDTQYF.

This chain connects TRBV11-2 to TRBJ1-1; 7 nucleotides line up with TRBD1. Germline V CDR1 and CDR2: SGHAT, FQNNGV. Germline trimming cut 1 base from V and 5 bases from J; bases unmatched to any gene: 7. There are 15 residues in the CDR3. CDR3 sequence (DNA): TGTGCCAGCAGCTTAGTGGGAGGGGGCATTACTGAAGCTTTCTTT. This codes for CASSLVGGGITEAFF. Full variable domain (missing parts from reference TRBV11-2 and TRBJ1-1): EAGVAQSPRYKIIEKRQSVAFWCNPISGHATLYWYQQILGQGPKLLIQFQNNGVVDDSQLPKDRFSAERLKGVDSTLKIQPAKLEDSAVYLCASSLVGGGITEAFFGQGTRLTVV.

The chain joins TRBV11-2 to TRBJ1-4; D is ambiguous. Germline values: CDR1 SGHAT, CDR2 FQNNGV. This CDR3 comprises 16 residues. Trimming took off 5 bases at V and 7 bases at J, with 20 bases between the two ends. The CDR3 loop reads CASSPVRGKSGEKLFF. DNA for the CDR3: TGTGCCAGCAGCCCCGTTCGCGGGAAGTCCGGTGAAAAACTGTTTTTT.

This chain joins TRBV7-2 and TRBJ1-2, with D perhaps TRBD1 (5 bases). With 1 base removed from V and 8 bases from J, the gap between germline ends came to 17 bases. Germline V lookup: CDR1 SGHTA, CDR2 FQGNSA. The length of the CDR3 is 15 residues. The CDR3 DNA sequence: TGTGCCAGCAGCTTAGGGGACGGGACCCCAAAGGGCTACACCTTC. It codes for CASSLGDGTPKGYTF.